This TCR beta chain was obtained from a study of identical twins. Template switching, a step in the protocol, added a universal primer site, and cDNA carried unique molecular identifiers. TCRdb itself ran the 5' RACE reads through MiXCR, one entry per CDR3 protein. Of just under 550,000 distinct CDR3 sequences listed, 13% to 15% are singletons. Regarding the study as a whole: Out-of-frame alpha sequences common to twins exhibited a surplus of low generation probability.

A note on this clonotype: Antigen specificity is unknown.

These same records also appear under a second study, on yellow fever vaccine responses in identical twins. That report adds: The authors reported partly convergent, partly personalized vaccine responses in identical twins.

The material sequenced was CD4+ T cells sorted from blood. The clonotype comes from a woman aged 18 to 35 in good health.

CDR3 region: CASSLTGSFSSGANVLTF. CDR3 nucleotides: TGTGCCAGCAGCTTAACGGGCAGCTTTAGCTCTGGGGCCAACGTCCTGACTTTC. The chain combines TRBV7-3 with TRBJ2-6; D uncertain. CDR1 is SGHTA and CDR2 is FQGTGA in the germline V gene. Trimming left V 0 bases short and J 0 bases short, with 12 bases between. This CDR3 spans 18 amino acids.